This TCR beta chain was sequenced during a study of control samples from healthy donors and cancer patients. The data were produced by immunoSEQ multiplex PCR, yet TCRdb's version contains in-frame clones alone and is incomplete. The data contain about 95,000 clones, roughly 92% of them seen just once; the ten biggest clones take up about 0.92%. The CDR3 extends over 18 amino acids. V shed 6 bases and J shed 0 bases, with 23 bases lying between them. The germline gives CDR1 MGHDK, CDR2 SYGVNS. This clone turned up a few times. This chain joins TRBV25-1 and TRBJ1-1, with D perhaps TRBD1 (5 bases). Input material: blood. This clonotype originated in a young woman in good health. CDR3 sequence reads: CASRANVGTGTMNTEAFF. The CDR3 DNA is TGTGCCAGCAGGGCCAACGTCGGGACGGGAACCATGAACACTGAAGCTTTCTTT.